These 32 T cell receptor beta chains were all obtained from the same sample, sequenced in a study of Graves' ophthalmopathy and Graves' hyperthyroidism. Beta-chain TCR CDR3 regions were amplified from RNA transcripts. After a first-round RT-PCR with HTBI primers, a second-round multiplex PCR was run. MiXCR, applied by TCRdb to the multiplex PCR reads, yields one record per CDR3 protein. The sample shows about 700,000 distinct CDR3 sequences, around 40% of them seen only once. Sequenced material: peripheral blood. These receptors came from an adult man with Graves' ophthalmopathy.

There are many counts of this clonotype. This chain links TRBV2 with TRBJ2-7; D could derive from TRBD1 or TRBD2 (5 bases each). Trimming removed 7 bases at V and 4 bases at J, with 11 bases between. CDR3 length: 12 amino acids. Per the germline V gene, CDR1 is SNHLY and CDR2 is FYNNEI. The DNA of the CDR3 is TGTGCCAGCAACAATGGGGGATACGAGCAGTACTTC. It specifies CASNNGGYEQYF.

This clonotype was seen ten or more times. J is TRBJ2-5 and V is TRBV9; no clear D gene. CDR3 length equals 13 residues. Germline V gene sequence: CDR1 SGDLS, CDR2 YYNGEE. The V gene lost 4 bases and the J gene lost 5 bases, with 12 bases spanning the gap. DNA for the CDR3: TGTGCCAGCAGCCCCCACCTAACGGAGACCCAGTACTTC. As protein: CASSPHLTETQYF.

Of note for this clonotype: Being one base from a much bigger clone, this may be a read error. The V and J genes are TRBV7-2 and TRBJ2-7; TRBD1 might be the D (5 bases). This CDR3 is 14 amino acids long. Germline values: CDR1 SGHTA, CDR2 FQGNSA. V was cut by 2 bases and J by 2 bases, with 10 bases left in between. CDR3 in amino acids: CTSSLQGMTYEQYF. In DNA form, the CDR3 reads TGTACCAGCAGCTTACAGGGTATGACCTACGAGCAGTACTTC. Supplemented by reference TRBV7-2 and TRBJ2-7, the full variable domain reads GAGVSQSPSNKVTEKGKDVELRCDPISGHTALYWYRQSLGQGLEFLIYFQGNSAPDKSGLPSDRFSAERTGGSVSTLTIQRTQQEDSAVYLCTSSLQGMTYEQYFGPGTRLTVT.

The chain uses TRBV6-2 or TRBV6-3 and TRBJ1-1; 9 bases fit TRBD1. In germline, CDR1 is MNHEY, CDR2 SVGEGT. The CDR3 length is 14 residues. CDR3 protein: CAREWGQGYTEAFF. In nucleotides, the CDR3 is TGTGCTAGAGAATGGGGACAGGGCTACACTGAAGCTTTCTTT.

The chain has TRBV2 and TRBJ1-2, with a weak D call TRBD1 (6 bases). The CDR3 totals 13 residues. Looked up from germline, CDR1 is SNHLY and CDR2 is FYNNEI. Trimming took off 4 bases at V and 6 bases at J, with 12 bases between the two ends. CDR3 nucleotides: TGTGCCAGCAGTGGTCGCAGGGGCGATGGCTACACCTTC. Encoded protein: CASSGRRGDGYTF.

This clonotype appeared a single time. The V and J genes are TRBV9 and TRBJ1-1; possible D gene TRBD1, 5 bases. The V and J ends lost 4 bases and 6 bases respectively, with 16 bases between them. This CDR3 contains 14 residues. Germline V gene data show CDR1 as SGDLS and CDR2 as YYNGEE. CDR3 bases: TGTGCCAGCAGCTTAGGATGGGGGTTGGCTGAAGCTTTCTTT. Its protein product is CASSLGWGLAEAFF.

This sequence joins TRBV20-1 and TRBJ1-5, with D possibly TRBD1 on 5 matching bases. This CDR3 is built from 12 residues. The germline CDR1 and CDR2 sequences are DFQATT and SNEGSKA (reference sequence). Trimming took 6 bases from V and 10 from J, leaving 16 bases between them. The CDR3 here is CSARRGTNPQHF. Written as DNA, the CDR3 is TGCAGTGCAAGAAGGGGAACCAACCCCCAGCATTTT.

The sample holds many counts of this clonotype. The chain recombines TRBV13 with TRBJ1-5, with D tentatively TRBD1 (5 bases). Between the trimmed V and J ends, which lost 0 bases and 1 base, there was a span of 10 bases. The CDR3 is 16 amino acids. The germline CDR1 and CDR2 sequences are PRHDT and FYEKMQ (reference sequence). The CDR3 is CASSLGRGLSNQPQHF. As DNA, the CDR3 is TGTGCCAGCAGCTTAGGACGGGGCCTCAGCAATCAGCCCCAGCATTTT.

The chain joins TRBV7-2 to TRBJ1-2; maybe TRBD1 (5 bases). CDR3 length equals 16 residues. The V gene's germline CDR1 is SGHTA and CDR2 FQGNSA. Trimming removed 6 bases from V and 3 bases from J, with 20 bases in between. For the CDR3, the DNA is TGTGCCAGCAGTTCGGCCCTTCGGGACGGATACTATGGCTACACCTTC. Its protein is CASSSALRDGYYGYTF.

The chain's CDR3 is CASSVQGGRRANVLTF. The DNA of the CDR3 is TGTGCCAGCAGCGTGCAGGGGGGACGGAGGGCCAACGTCCTGACTTTC. The chain couples TRBV25-1 to TRBJ2-6; the D gene is possibly TRBD1 (7 bases). Per germline, CDR1 MGHDK and CDR2 SYGVNS. The CDR3 loop spans 16 amino acids. Trimming left V 6 bases short and J 5 bases short, with 17 bases between.

V gene TRBV6-5 combines with J gene TRBJ1-2; D is unresolved. The CDR3 totals 13 residues. Deletions cut 4 bases from V and 4 bases from J, with 10 bases between. In germline, CDR1 is MNHEY, CDR2 SVGAGI. As DNA, the CDR3 is TGTGCCAGCAGTTCTCGTTACGGCTATGGCTACACCTTC. Encoded protein: CASSSRYGYGYTF.

This clonotype was recorded a few times. The V and J genes are TRBV6-1 and TRBJ1-1, with D possibly matching TRBD1 (5 bases). The ends were cut back, 6 bases at V and 4 bases at J, with 18 bases in the middle. This CDR3 is built from 15 residues. CDR1 and CDR2 (germline): MNHNS, SASEGT. The CDR3 here is CASRELTAMVTEAFF. The CDR3 DNA follows: TGTGCCAGCAGGGAATTGACAGCAATGGTCACTGAAGCTTTCTTT.

The table lists this clonotype with a few counts. The gene calls are TRBV5-1 and TRBJ2-7; 10 bases match TRBD1. The CDR3 has 15 amino acids. Germline V gene data show CDR1 as SGHRS and CDR2 as YFSETQ. The junction had 7 bases not matched to a gene; V was cut back by 3 bases and J by 4 bases. CDR3 DNA: TGCGCCAGCAGCTCCCGGGACAGGGGTGGTTACGAGCAGTACTTC. Residues: CASSSRDRGGYEQYF.

There are a few counts of this clonotype. The genes are TRBV20-1 and TRBJ1-5, with D perhaps matching TRBD1 (6 bases). Germline V CDR1 and CDR2: DFQATT, SNEGSKA (reference sequence). This CDR3 is built from 13 residues. Trimming removed 2 bases at V and 7 bases at J, with 12 bases between. CDR3 sequence reads: CSARNRVNQPQHF. CDR3 sequence (DNA): TGCAGTGCTAGAAACAGGGTGAACCAGCCCCAGCATTTT.

This clonotype was detected only a few times. One junction end disagrees with the germline gene, perhaps due to a read error. The V gene is TRBV10-3, the J gene TRBJ2-7; weak D call: TRBD2 (6 bases). CDR1 is ENHRY, CDR2 SYGVKD, per germline. There are 13 residues in the CDR3. The chain's CDR3 is CASSYGGSYEQYF. DNA for the CDR3: TGTGCCAGCAGTTACGGGGGTAGCTACGAGCAGTACTTC.

The chain recombines TRBV19 with TRBJ2-2, with TRBD1 matching 9 bases. Germline CDR1 reads LNHDA; CDR2 reads SQIVND (reference sequence). This CDR3 is built from 16 residues. The ends lost 3 bases at V and 4 bases at J; junction bases unmatched: 6. CDR3 residues: CASSMKGTGITGELFF. CDR3 coding DNA: TGTGCCAGTAGTATGAAGGGGACAGGGATCACCGGGGAGCTGTTTTTT. The full variable domain, completed using reference TRBV19 and TRBJ2-2, is DGGITQSPKYLFRKEGQNVTLSCEQNLNHDAMYWYRQDPGQGLRLIYYSQIVNDFQKGDIAEGYSVSREKKESFPLTVTSAQKNPTAFYLCASSMKGTGITGELFFGEGSRLTVL.

The chain joins TRBV19 to TRBJ2-7, with 7 positions matching TRBD1. This CDR3 comprises 14 residues. Germline CDR1 and CDR2: LNHDA and SQIVND (reference sequence). With 3 bases clipped from V and 3 bases from J, the junction kept 5 bases outside the gene matches. The CDR3 reads CASSMKGADYEQYF. The CDR3 DNA reads TGTGCCAGTAGTATGAAGGGGGCCGACTACGAGCAGTACTTC.

The chain uses TRBV7-9 and TRBJ1-2; D might be TRBD1 (5 bases). The CDR3 runs to 15 residues. With 1 base removed from V and 1 base from J, the gap between germline ends came to 10 bases. From germline, CDR1 is SEHNR and CDR2 FQNEAQ (reference sequence). In DNA form, the CDR3 reads TGTGCCAGCAGCTTAGAACAGGTGTATAACTATGGCTACACCTTC. It yields the protein CASSLEQVYNYGYTF.

In regard to this clonotype: Germline is not matched at one junction end, which may reflect a read error. This chain uses TRBV7-2 with TRBJ1-1; D perhaps matches TRBD1 (6 bases). CDR3 length: 15 residues. Germline assignment: CDR1 SGHTA and CDR2 FQGNSA. The CDR3 loop is CASSLNQGLRAEAFF. CDR3 sequence (DNA): TGCGCCAGCAGCCTCAATCAGGGGTTGAGGGCTGAAGCTTTCTTT.

The chain has TRBV10-3 and TRBJ1-3, with 7 bases fitting TRBD1. The length of the CDR3 is 15 residues. Germline V gives CDR1 ENHRY, CDR2 SYGVKD. The J segment lost 4 bases and the V segment lost 10 bases, leaving 13 bases of the junction unmatched. The CDR3 spells CASGLTGEAGNTIYF. The CDR3 nucleotides read TGTGCCAGCGGGCTAACAGGGGAGGCCGGAAACACCATATATTTT.

There are many counts of this clonotype. The gene calls are TRBV20-1 and TRBJ1-3; D not certain. Germline V gene data show CDR1 as DFQATT and CDR2 as SNEGSKA (reference sequence). The V gene lost 3 bases and the J gene lost 0 bases, with 6 bases spanning the gap. CDR3 length equals 13 residues. The CDR3 DNA is TGCAGTGCTAGTTCGGGCTCTGGAAACACCATATATTTT. Protein sequence: CSASSGSGNTIYF.

Regarding this clonotype: With a much larger clone just one base away, this may be a read error. The V gene is TRBV7-2, the J gene TRBJ1-2; unclear D gene. The CDR3 is 14 amino acids. Germline V gene data show CDR1 as SGHTA and CDR2 as FQGNSA. Between the trimmed V and J ends, which lost 6 bases and 2 bases, there was a span of 13 bases. The chain's CDR3 is CASRPYVGNYGYTF. DNA for the CDR3: TGTGCCAGCAGACCCTATGTCGGAAACTATGGCTACACCTTC. The variable domain in full, completed from reference TRBV7-2 and TRBJ1-2, reads GAGVSQSPSNKVTEKGKDVELRCDPISGHTALYWYRQSLGQGLEFLIYFQGNSAPDKSGLPSDRFSAERTGGSVSTLTIQRTQQEDSAVYLCASRPYVGNYGYTFGSGTRLTVV.

This clonotype was seen many times. It may be a read error: a sequence one base away is much more abundant. V and J are TRBV25-1 and TRBJ1-2; D remains unclear. Germline lookup yields CDR1 MGHDK and CDR2 SYGVNS. There are 11 residues in the CDR3. The V gene lost 4 bases and the J gene lost 2 bases, with 2 bases spanning the gap. The CDR3 region is CASSGNYGYTF. Here the CDR3 DNA reads TGTGCCAGCAGTGGGAACTATGGCTACACCTTC.

The chain is built from TRBV30 and TRBJ1-6; D is unclear. The V gene's germline CDR1 is GTSNPN and CDR2 SVGIG (reference sequence). Trimming removed 3 bases from V and 7 bases from J, with 10 bases in between. This CDR3 region has 13 residues. CDR3 coding DNA: TGTGCCTGGAGGGGCAGATGGAATTCACCCCTCCACTTT. Its protein product is CAWRGRWNSPLHF.

This clonotype appeared a few times. The CDR3, as DNA: TGTGCCAGCAGCAAAATAGACAGGTCCTACGAGCAGTACTTC. It encodes CASSKIDRSYEQYF. The chain carries TRBV7-2 and TRBJ2-7; D is perhaps TRBD1 (6 bases). Germline V lookup: CDR1 SGHTA, CDR2 FQGNSA. The V end lost 5 bases, the J end lost 1 base, and 12 bases lay between the germline ends. This CDR3 is built from 14 residues.

This clonotype showed up just a few times. The chain combines TRBV25-1 with TRBJ1-6; D gene ambiguous. Between the trimmed V and J ends, which lost 5 bases and 5 bases, there was a span of 10 bases. Looked up from germline, CDR1 is MGHDK and CDR2 is SYGVNS. CDR3 length: 14 amino acids. DNA for the CDR3: TGTGCCAGCAGTCTTAGACCGAATAATTCACCCCTCCACTTT. It specifies CASSLRPNNSPLHF. The full variable domain, in which reference TRBV25-1 and TRBJ1-6 provide the parts outside the CDR3, is EADIYQTPRYLVIGTGKKITLECSQTMGHDKMYWYQQDPGMELHLIHYSYGVNSTEKGDLSSESTVSRIRTEHFPLTLESARPSHTSQYLCASSLRPNNSPLHFGNGTRLTVT.

On this clonotype itself: A much larger clone differs from this one at a single base, so this may be a read error. This chain joins TRBV7-9 and TRBJ1-2, with 7 nucleotides matching TRBD1. V lost 5 bases and J lost 4; bases outside the gene matches: 10. CDR1 SEHNR and CDR2 FQNEAQ come from the germline V gene (reference sequence). The CDR3 extends over 15 amino acids. The DNA of the CDR3 is TGTGCCAGCAGCCCTGGGACAGCAAATAGCTATGGCTACACCTTC. This sequence encodes CASSPGTANSYGYTF.

The rearrangement joins TRBV29-1 to TRBJ2-5; D unresolved. Trimming left V 8 bases short and J 0 bases short, with 10 bases between. CDR1 and CDR2 (germline): SQVTM, ANQGSEA. CDR3 size: 12 residues. The CDR3 DNA follows: TGCAGCCCTGGGCCGAACCAAGAGACCCAGTACTTC. Protein: CSPGPNQETQYF.

J is TRBJ1-4 and V is TRBV29-1; 9 bases fit TRBD1. The CDR3 totals 11 residues. CDR1 is SQVTM and CDR2 is ANQGSEA in the germline V gene. V lost 7 bases, J lost 8 bases, and 2 bases stayed unmatched. The CDR3: CSGGQGEKLFF. As DNA, the CDR3 is TGCAGCGGCGGACAGGGGGAAAAACTGTTTTTT.

This clonotype was picked up a small number of times. The chain has TRBV19 and TRBJ2-7, with D possibly TRBD1 on 5 matching bases. Germline V gene data show CDR1 as LNHDA and CDR2 as SQIVND (reference sequence). The CDR3 runs to 13 residues. The V end lost 5 bases, the J end lost 5 bases, and 13 bases lay between the germline ends. The chain's CDR3 is CASSWQGEDEQYF. The CDR3 DNA sequence: TGTGCCAGTAGTTGGCAGGGTGAGGACGAGCAGTACTTC.

The chain has TRBV9 and TRBJ2-5; either TRBD1 or TRBD2 may fit D (6 bases each). This CDR3 spans 16 amino acids. Between the trimmed V and J ends, which lost 4 bases and 0 bases, there was a span of 16 bases. Germline V lookup: CDR1 SGDLS, CDR2 YYNGEE. The DNA for the CDR3 is TGTGCCAGCAGCCCCGGAGGGGGGCTCAACCAAGAGACCCAGTACTTC. Its protein product is CASSPGGGLNQETQYF.

This clonotype has a handful of counts. This rearrangement joins TRBV10-1 to TRBJ2-2; D gene ambiguous. V was cut by 2 bases and J by 5 bases, with 6 bases left in between. Germline CDR1 and CDR2: WNHNN and SYGVQD (reference sequence). The CDR3 has 13 amino acids. CDR3 sequence (DNA): TGCGCCAGCAGTGAGACACAAACCGGGGAGCTGTTTTTT. Translated: CASSETQTGELFF.